The sequence of this TCR beta chain was determined in a study of CD4 T cells in relation to SARS-CoV-2 and coronaviruses. Study summary: Shared crossreactive spike epitopes were mapped to their HLA restriction.

As to this clone: Its antigen is not identified.

Produced via immunoSEQ multiplex PCR; TCRdb's table is partial and in-frame only. Found here are some 21,000 clones, 77% of them singletons; the top ten hold roughly 25%. Germline V CDR1 and CDR2: MNHEY, SVGEGT. Trimming shortened V by 2 bases and J by 1 base, and 20 bases separated the two germline ends. The length of the CDR3 is 19 residues. Before the COVID-19 pandemic, during about 2011-2019, CD4+ T cells were taken from unexposed donors. Isolation of CD4+ T cells took place after roughly nine days in culture. As cell numbers allowed, unexposed-donor CD4+ T cells faced SARS-CoV-2 S/N and four cold-coronavirus spikes.

The sequenced sample was CD4+ T cells from PBMCs, cultured in vitro. The sequence derives from a human donor in good health. This rearrangement joins TRBV6-2 or TRBV6-3 to TRBJ1-4; D is uncertain. Here the CDR3 DNA reads TGTGCCAGCAGTTACGACCGGGATCGAAACTGGGAAACTAATGAAAAACTGTTTTTT. Translated, it gives CASSYDRDRNWETNEKLFF.